Listed below are T cell receptor beta chains from one sample, sequenced in a study of cytomegalovirus exposure and HLA in healthy donors. Data came from immunoSEQ multiplex PCR; TCRdb stores just in-frame clones and leaves some out. Here the sample spans approximately 150,000 clones, 77% being singletons. Sequenced input: PBMCs. The receptors were sampled from a woman in her twenties or thirties in good health and CMV-seronegative. Both conserved end residues are part of each CDR3. A D gene is named only where the DNA matches it firmly. Clone size is stated in some rows and not others, as once, few, many or a class when expanded.

d_gene: .; v_gene: TRBV4-1; abundance: .; j_gene: TRBJ1-2; CDR3nt: TGCGCCAGCAGTCGGGCGGCGACAGCTAACTATGGCTACACCTTC; CDR3aa: CASSRAATANYGYTF
d_gene: TRBD1; v_gene: TRBV7-9; abundance: .; j_gene: TRBJ2-5; CDR3nt: TGTGCCAGCCTCGCCCGGGACAGGGGTCGGGAGACCCAGTACTTC; CDR3aa: CASLARDRGRETQYF
d_gene: TRBD2; v_gene: TRBV28; abundance: once; j_gene: TRBJ2-1; CDR3nt: TGTGCCAGCAGACCCGTTAGCGGGAGGGCTGGGGGCAATGAGCAGTTCTTC; CDR3aa: CASRPVSGRAGGNEQFF
d_gene: .; v_gene: TRBV9; abundance: .; j_gene: TRBJ2-2; CDR3nt: TGTGCCAGCAGCGTAGATCTTGGCTTTTCGAACACCGGGGAGCTGTTTTTT; CDR3aa: CASSVDLGFSNTGELFF
d_gene: .; v_gene: TRBV27; abundance: few; j_gene: TRBJ2-3; CDR3nt: TGTGCCAGCAGTTTGTCGGCAGGTTGGAGCACAGATACGCAGTATTTT; CDR3aa: CASSLSAGWSTDTQYF
d_gene: .; v_gene: TRBV9; abundance: .; j_gene: TRBJ2-1; CDR3nt: TGTGCCAGCAGCAGGACGGGCGGGTTTGCGAATGAGCAGTTCTTC; CDR3aa: CASSRTGGFANEQFF
d_gene: TRBD1; v_gene: TRBV5-1; abundance: once; j_gene: TRBJ1-1; CDR3nt: TGCGCCAGCAGCTTGTGGAGGGGGACAGGGGGCGCCGGAACTGAAGCTTTCTTT; CDR3aa: CASSLWRGTGGAGTEAFF
d_gene: .; v_gene: TRBV13; abundance: .; j_gene: TRBJ2-1; CDR3nt: TGTGCCAGCAGCCCTACAGTGGGGGGTGAGCAGTTCTTC; CDR3aa: CASSPTVGGEQFF
d_gene: .; v_gene: TRBV21-1; abundance: many; j_gene: TRBJ2-6; CDR3nt: TGTGCCAGCAGTTCCCTCTATCCCCGGTCCCATCCCGTCCTGACTTTC; CDR3aa: CASSSLYPRSHPVLTF
d_gene: TRBD2; v_gene: TRBV7-2; abundance: .; j_gene: TRBJ2-3; CDR3nt: TGTGCCAGCAGGACTAGCTCCTGGGCAGATACGCAGTATTTT; CDR3aa: CASRTSSWADTQYF
d_gene: .; v_gene: TRBV9; abundance: .; j_gene: TRBJ2-6; CDR3nt: TGTGCCAGCAGCACAGAAGACGGGACACTGGCTGCTGGGGCCAACGTCCTGACTTTC; CDR3aa: CASSTEDGTLAAGANVLTF
d_gene: .; v_gene: TRBV9; abundance: .; j_gene: TRBJ2-5; CDR3nt: TGTGCCAGCAGCGTTGGGGCCGGGACTTCGGGTGGGACCCAGTACTTC; CDR3aa: CASSVGAGTSGGTQYF
d_gene: .; v_gene: TRBV4-2; abundance: .; j_gene: TRBJ2-1; CDR3nt: TGTGCCAGCAGCCAAGTGTCGGGAACCGCCTACAATGAGCAGTTCTTC; CDR3aa: CASSQVSGTAYNEQFF
d_gene: .; v_gene: TRBV28; abundance: .; j_gene: TRBJ2-2; CDR3nt: TGTGCCAGCAGTTTGACAGGCCCGAACACCGGGGAGCTGTTTTTT; CDR3aa: CASSLTGPNTGELFF
d_gene: .; v_gene: TRBV27; abundance: .; j_gene: TRBJ2-7; CDR3nt: TGTGCCCCACAGGGCCTTTCCTACGAGCAGTACTTC; CDR3aa: CAPQGLSYEQYF
d_gene: .; v_gene: TRBV19; abundance: .; j_gene: TRBJ1-1; CDR3nt: TGTGCCAGTAGCGGGACACGCGAGGCTGAAGCTTTCTTT; CDR3aa: CASSGTREAEAFF
d_gene: .; v_gene: TRBV6-6; abundance: .; j_gene: TRBJ1-4; CDR3nt: TGTGCCAGCAGTTACTCAGGAGGAACTAATGAAAAACTGTTTTTT; CDR3aa: CASSYSGGTNEKLFF
d_gene: .; v_gene: TRBV7-2; abundance: .; j_gene: TRBJ2-7; CDR3nt: TGTGCCAGCAGTATCTTAGTACTACCCTACGAGCAGTACTTC; CDR3aa: CASSILVLPYEQYF
d_gene: .; v_gene: TRBV5-8; abundance: .; j_gene: TRBJ2-7; CDR3nt: TGTGCCAGCAGCTTCGACCGGGACTACGAGCAGTACTTC; CDR3aa: CASSFDRDYEQYF
d_gene: .; v_gene: TRBV27; abundance: .; j_gene: TRBJ1-2; CDR3nt: TGTGCCAGCAGGACAGCTAACTATGGCTACACCTTC; CDR3aa: CASRTANYGYTF
d_gene: TRBD1; v_gene: TRBV7-6; abundance: .; j_gene: TRBJ1-2; CDR3nt: TGTGCCAGCAGCTTAGGGGGGACAGGGAGCGGTGGCTACACCTTC; CDR3aa: CASSLGGTGSGGYTF
d_gene: .; v_gene: TRBV2; abundance: few; j_gene: TRBJ1-2; CDR3nt: TGTGCCAGCAACCCGTCATTAGGCAGGAATGGCTACCCCTTC; CDR3aa: CASNPSLGRNGYPF
d_gene: .; v_gene: TRBV29-1; abundance: .; j_gene: TRBJ1-2; CDR3nt: TGCAGCGTTGACCGGGCTGGGGAGGGGGGTGGCTACACCTTC; CDR3aa: CSVDRAGEGGGYTF
d_gene: .; v_gene: TRBV2; abundance: .; j_gene: TRBJ2-1; CDR3nt: TGTGCCAGCAGTGAGGATAGTCTCCTAGTTATTTCCTACAATGAGCAGTTCTTC; CDR3aa: CASSEDSLLVISYNEQFF
d_gene: TRBD1; v_gene: TRBV27; abundance: .; j_gene: TRBJ1-1; CDR3nt: TGTGCCAGCAGCCTCCGGGACAGGGATACTGAAGCTTTCTTT; CDR3aa: CASSLRDRDTEAFF
d_gene: TRBD1; v_gene: TRBV7-9; abundance: once; j_gene: TRBJ2-7; CDR3nt: TGTGCCACCGGGACAGAGGCCTACGAGCAGTACTTC; CDR3aa: CATGTEAYEQYF
d_gene: .; v_gene: TRBV2; abundance: .; j_gene: TRBJ1-1; CDR3nt: TGTGCCAGCTTAACAGGGTTGGGCACTGAAGCTTTCTTT; CDR3aa: CASLTGLGTEAFF
d_gene: .; v_gene: TRBV27; abundance: .; j_gene: TRBJ2-1; CDR3nt: TGTGCCAGCAGTTTATCTGGGGGGGCCACCTACAATGAGCAGTTCTTC; CDR3aa: CASSLSGGATYNEQFF
d_gene: .; v_gene: TRBV7-7; abundance: few; j_gene: TRBJ2-7; CDR3nt: TGTGCCAGCAGCGCAACTAGCTATGGCGAGCAGTACTTC; CDR3aa: CASSATSYGEQYF
d_gene: .; v_gene: TRBV9; abundance: .; j_gene: TRBJ1-1; CDR3nt: TGTGCCAGCAGCGTAGGACAGCCTAACACTGAAGCTTTCTTT; CDR3aa: CASSVGQPNTEAFF
d_gene: TRBD2; v_gene: TRBV15; abundance: few; j_gene: TRBJ2-2; CDR3nt: TGTGCCACCAGCAGAGGCCCACTAGCGAGATTCACCGGGGAGCTGTTTTTT; CDR3aa: CATSRGPLARFTGELFF